The subject of this entry is one T cell receptor (beta chain). The antigen remains unidentified. The CDR3 loop spans 13 amino acids. V lost 10 bases and J lost 4; bases outside the gene matches: 7. From germline, CDR1 is MDHEN and CDR2 SYDVKM. This specimen comes from a study of lymphopenia after photon versus proton radiotherapy. General study results and limits: Better survival with proton therapy was suggested as possible, not demonstrated.

Repertoires were generated with immunoSEQ multiplex PCR, while TCRdb's copy carries only in-frame clones and drops some. The table includes approximately 91,000 clones, over 70% detected once. This chain links TRBV28 with TRBJ2-7; 10 bases are a match to TRBD1. This TCR came from a man between 60 and 70 years old with pancreatic cancer. Sequences were derived from peripheral blood, sampled from a patient treated with proton-based radiotherapy. The CDR3 sequence: CATTGTGDYEQYF. Here the CDR3 DNA reads TGTGCCACCACCGGGACAGGGGATTACGAGCAGTACTTC.